The 4 T cell receptor beta chains below all came from one sample that was sequenced in a study of T-cell reconstitution after alpha-beta-depleted transplantation in children. A library of TCRbeta sequences, prepared with unique molecular identifiers, was generated. MiXCR was run by TCRdb on the PCR reads, yielding one entry per CDR3 protein. The sample contains about 830,000 distinct CDR3 sequences, approximately 15% of which appear only once. The sequenced sample was PBMCs, mostly from graft donor cells, obtained 360 days after TCRalphabeta/CD19-depleted stem cell transplant. These receptors were taken from a male patient younger than 18 who had a stem cell transplant for acute lymphoblastic leukemia, so the T cells may come from the graft donor.

The V and J genes are TRBV7-3 and TRBJ2-7; D is possibly TRBD1 or TRBD2 (5 bases each). The CDR3 extends over 16 amino acids. Germline CDR1 is SGHTA and CDR2 is FQGTGA. V was clipped by 2 bases and J by 8 bases, with 22 bases between them. As DNA, the CDR3 is TGTGCCAGCAGCTTAGCCGGGACCGGAACAACTACGAAGCAGTACTTC. Protein product: CASSLAGTGTTTKQYF.

This clonotype was recorded only once. The CDR3 DNA sequence: TGCGCCAGCAGGAACCCGGGACAGGGTTTGAACACTGAAGCTTTCTTT. Translated: CASRNPGQGLNTEAFF. The chain uses TRBV4-1 and TRBJ1-1; 9 bases align to TRBD1. Germline V CDR1 and CDR2: MGHRA, YSYEKL. The CDR3 covers 16 residues. Trimming at V came to 6 bases and at J to 0 bases, leaving 8 bases not matched to a gene.

The rearrangement joins TRBV27 to TRBJ2-7; 12 nucleotides line up with TRBD2. Per germline, CDR1 MNHEY and CDR2 SMNVEV (reference sequence). Losses at the gene ends were 5 bases for V and 7 bases for J; bases not matched to a gene: 21. This CDR3 comprises 19 residues. Here the CDR3 reads CASSPLRVSGLAGEGEQYF. The CDR3 region has the DNA TGTGCCAGCAGTCCATTGAGAGTCTCGGGACTAGCGGGTGAGGGGGAGCAGTACTTC.

The rearrangement joins TRBV24-1 to TRBJ1-4; D unclear. The germline V gene encodes CDR1 KGHDR and CDR2 SFDVKD. The CDR3 is 13 amino acids. Trimming stripped 8 bases from V and 8 bases from J, with 14 bases between. For the CDR3, the DNA is TGTGCCACCATGTCTCCGGGAGGGGAAAAACTGTTTTTT. It is translated as CATMSPGGEKLFF.